This TCR beta chain was sequenced in a study of blood T cell repertoires in COVID-19. Study-level information: Sites in the United States, Italy and Spain provided acute and convalescent COVID-19 samples. PBMCs, B-cell-depleted T cells, or T cells were the source of the cDNA or gDNA that made up the material.

Per the authors' pipeline: The authors estimated nucleated cell counts from reference gene primer amplification. Sequencing was performed with immunoSEQ multiplex PCR; in TCRdb, only in-frame clones are kept and a portion is missing. The V and J calls and clone size were taken over from that table, and D and trimming were inferred from the DNA. Found here are more than 95,000 clones, 65% to 90% of them singletons; the top ten hold under 4.5%. The V gene's germline CDR1 is MGHRA and CDR2 YSYEKL. Trimming pared 4 bases from V and 14 bases from J, leaving 15 bases between. The CDR3 runs to 13 residues. V gene TRBV4-1 combines with J gene TRBJ1-6; D is uncertain. The sample consisted of peripheral blood. This TCR was recovered from a man aged 50 or older with acute or convalescent COVID-19. The CDR3 region has the DNA TGCGCCAGCAGCCCTCTATTCGATGTAACCCTCCACTTT. It translates to CASSPLFDVTLHF.